This is a list of T cell receptor beta chains from one sample in a study of T-cell reconstitution after alpha-beta-depleted transplantation in children. TCRdb reanalysed the PCR reads using MiXCR and keeps one entry per CDR3 protein. Among around 270,000 distinct CDR3 sequences, around 7.3% were seen once, and the ten largest hold approximately 9.6%. The specimen was peripheral blood, collected 360 days after TCRalphabeta/CD19-depleted stem cell transplant. Receptors were obtained from a female patient between 2 and 15 years old who had a stem cell transplant for Fanconi anemia, so the T cells may come from the graft donor. Each CDR3 is given without its conserved first and last residue. The order of the fields is J gene, V gene, CDR3 protein.

j_gene: TRBJ1-1; v_gene: TRBV20-1; CDR3aa: SARDGPTEAF
j_gene: TRBJ1-5; v_gene: TRBV20-1; CDR3aa: SAMAAVSNQPQH
j_gene: TRBJ2-3; v_gene: TRBV18; CDR3aa: ASSLLGLLTDTQY
j_gene: TRBJ2-1; v_gene: TRBV7-3; CDR3aa: ASSLAPNNEQF
j_gene: TRBJ1-3; v_gene: TRBV5-1; CDR3aa: ASSLGQQAAGNTIY
j_gene: TRBJ2-7; v_gene: TRBV20-1; CDR3aa: SASPRSRIAYEQY
j_gene: TRBJ2-1; v_gene: TRBV3-1; CDR3aa: ACSQDVTTHDRSEQF
j_gene: TRBJ2-1; v_gene: TRBV28; CDR3aa: ASTSWGNEQF
j_gene: TRBJ1-5; v_gene: TRBV5-1; CDR3aa: ASSLEGPRGNQPQH
j_gene: TRBJ1-2; v_gene: TRBV5-1; CDR3aa: ASSWTTVNYGYT
j_gene: TRBJ2-7; v_gene: TRBV7-9; CDR3aa: ACGRGSSYEQY
j_gene: TRBJ2-2; v_gene: TRBV2; CDR3aa: ASSQGQGTYTGELI
j_gene: TRBJ1-1; v_gene: TRBV10-2; CDR3aa: ASSSWGQQAF
j_gene: TRBJ2-1; v_gene: TRBV7-3; CDR3aa: ASSPLADSYNEQF
j_gene: TRBJ2-1; v_gene: TRBV5-1; CDR3aa: ASSLAPSHNEQF
j_gene: TRBJ2-7; v_gene: TRBV5-1; CDR3aa: ASSLEDTTVLYEQY
j_gene: TRBJ2-1; v_gene: TRBV7-9; CDR3aa: ASSSEGQYNEQF
j_gene: TRBJ1-2; v_gene: TRBV5-1; CDR3aa: ASSLFSQGSGYT
j_gene: TRBJ2-3; v_gene: TRBV4-3; CDR3aa: ASSQGEGTDTQY
j_gene: TRBJ2-4; v_gene: TRBV2; CDR3aa: ASSERGDPNIQY
j_gene: TRBJ2-3; v_gene: TRBV7-3; CDR3aa: ASSLLRGTGGSTDTQY
j_gene: TRBJ1-5; v_gene: TRBV7-9; CDR3aa: ASSYNGGEAKH
j_gene: TRBJ1-1; v_gene: TRBV3-1; CDR3aa: ASSLGPSTEAF
j_gene: TRBJ2-3; v_gene: TRBV7-9; CDR3aa: ASSDSWQGAKDTQY
j_gene: TRBJ1-5; v_gene: TRBV10-3; CDR3aa: AIASSGNQPQH
j_gene: TRBJ2-3; v_gene: TRBV11-3; CDR3aa: ASSVGTTSTDTQY
j_gene: TRBJ1-6; v_gene: TRBV12-3/TRBV12-4; CDR3aa: ASSHRPWGNSPLH
j_gene: TRBJ1-5; v_gene: TRBV27; CDR3aa: ASRQGQGGNQPQH
j_gene: TRBJ1-1; v_gene: TRBV2; CDR3aa: ASSVTGGETEAF
j_gene: TRBJ2-5; v_gene: TRBV7-2; CDR3aa: ASTIRAGAETQY
j_gene: TRBJ2-5; v_gene: TRBV7-2; CDR3aa: ASSRLEGTQY
j_gene: TRBJ1-5; v_gene: TRBV6-5; CDR3aa: ASSPGTGSVIDQPQH
j_gene: TRBJ1-2; v_gene: TRBV3-1; CDR3aa: ASSQREGYT
j_gene: TRBJ2-7; v_gene: TRBV10-3; CDR3aa: AISEWRTGTIYEQY
j_gene: TRBJ2-5; v_gene: TRBV7-2; CDR3aa: ASSYPGLAETQY
j_gene: TRBJ2-3; v_gene: TRBV20-1; CDR3aa: SARLPGQYTDTQY
j_gene: TRBJ2-3; v_gene: TRBV28; CDR3aa: ASSFDYSADTQY
j_gene: TRBJ2-1; v_gene: TRBV20-1; CDR3aa: SASSRGVEYNEQF
j_gene: TRBJ2-5; v_gene: TRBV10-2; CDR3aa: ASSELRSRPETQY
j_gene: TRBJ1-1; v_gene: TRBV20-1; CDR3aa: SAVLQGQNTEAF
j_gene: TRBJ2-1; v_gene: TRBV6-4; CDR3aa: ASSPGSSGSDEQF
j_gene: TRBJ1-2; v_gene: TRBV12-3/TRBV12-4; CDR3aa: ASSLKRTVSGYGYT
j_gene: TRBJ2-3; v_gene: TRBV5-1; CDR3aa: ASSQSSPGLSTDTQY
j_gene: TRBJ2-1; v_gene: TRBV29-1; CDR3aa: SVEVRVYNEQF
j_gene: TRBJ2-3; v_gene: TRBV4-3; CDR3aa: ASSQDRVWDTQY
j_gene: TRBJ2-1; v_gene: TRBV6-2/TRBV6-3; CDR3aa: ASSYHWGFAYNEQF
j_gene: TRBJ2-3; v_gene: TRBV5-6; CDR3aa: ASSFDSSTDTQY
j_gene: TRBJ2-3; v_gene: TRBV2; CDR3aa: ASRRLAGGNTQY